This T cell receptor beta chain appears in the sequencing data of a study of cytomegalovirus exposure and HLA in healthy donors. V shed 5 bases and J 3 bases; nucleotides not matched to a gene: 11. CDR3 length equals 16 residues. The germline V gene encodes CDR1 SEHNR and CDR2 FQNEAQ (reference sequence). As concerns this clone: Its antigen is not known.

Findings of the study overall: Reportedly, cytomegalovirus status was diagnosed with high sensitivity and specificity. The authors listed 180 or so TCR beta chains as cytomegalovirus-associated.

Primers included in the PCR were 60 Vbeta and 13 Jbeta primers. The assay was immunoSEQ multiplex PCR, and TCRdb's table has in-frame clones only and misses some. Among 100,000 to 150,000 clones listed, roughly 75% were seen once. The material sequenced was PBMCs. The sequence was collected from a female donor in good health and CMV-seronegative. V is TRBV7-9 and J is TRBJ2-7; TRBD1 aligns across 9 bases. The CDR3 nucleotides read TGTGCCAGCAGCAGGAGTGGACAGGGGCGAAACTACGAGCAGTACTTC. Translated, it gives CASSRSGQGRNYEQYF.